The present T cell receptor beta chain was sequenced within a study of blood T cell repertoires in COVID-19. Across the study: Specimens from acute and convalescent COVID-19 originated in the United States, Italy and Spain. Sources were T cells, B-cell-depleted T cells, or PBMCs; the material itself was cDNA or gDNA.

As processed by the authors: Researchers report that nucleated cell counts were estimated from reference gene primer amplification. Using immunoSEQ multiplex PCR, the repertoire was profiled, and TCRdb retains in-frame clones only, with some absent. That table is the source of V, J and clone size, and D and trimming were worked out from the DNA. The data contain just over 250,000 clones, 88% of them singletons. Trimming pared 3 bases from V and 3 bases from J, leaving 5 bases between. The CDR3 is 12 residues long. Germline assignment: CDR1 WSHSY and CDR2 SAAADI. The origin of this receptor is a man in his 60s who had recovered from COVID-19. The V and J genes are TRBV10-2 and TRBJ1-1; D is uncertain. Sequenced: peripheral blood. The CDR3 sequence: CASSDQYTEAFF. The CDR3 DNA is TGCGCCAGCAGTGACCAGTACACTGAAGCTTTCTTT.